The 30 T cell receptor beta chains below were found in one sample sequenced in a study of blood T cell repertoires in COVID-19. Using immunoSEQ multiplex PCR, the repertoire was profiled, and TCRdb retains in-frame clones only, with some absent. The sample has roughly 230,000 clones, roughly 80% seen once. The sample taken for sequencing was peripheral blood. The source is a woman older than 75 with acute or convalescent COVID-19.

CDR3 sequence (DNA): TGTGCCAGCAGCCCCCAAGCTTCACCCCTCCACTTT. This gives the protein CASSPQASPLHF. The chain has TRBV7-3 and TRBJ1-6; D is uncertain. Germline CDR1 SGHTA, CDR2 FQGTGA. The length of the CDR3 is 12 residues. V was trimmed by 5 bases and J by 9 bases, leaving 8 bases between them. The whole variable domain, filled in from reference TRBV7-3 and TRBJ1-6, reads GAGVSQTPSNKVTEKGKYVELRCDPISGHTALYWYRQSLGQGPEFLIYFQGTGAADDSGLPNDRFFAVRPEGSVSTLKIQRTERGDSAVYLCASSPQASPLHFGNGTRLTVT.

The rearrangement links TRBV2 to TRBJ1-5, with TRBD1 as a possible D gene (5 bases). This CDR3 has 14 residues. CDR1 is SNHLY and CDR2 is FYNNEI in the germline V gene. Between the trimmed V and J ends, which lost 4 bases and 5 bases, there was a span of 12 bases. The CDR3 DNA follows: TGTGCCAGCAGTGGTCCTGGGGGGGATCAGCCCCAGCATTTT. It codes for CASSGPGGDQPQHF.

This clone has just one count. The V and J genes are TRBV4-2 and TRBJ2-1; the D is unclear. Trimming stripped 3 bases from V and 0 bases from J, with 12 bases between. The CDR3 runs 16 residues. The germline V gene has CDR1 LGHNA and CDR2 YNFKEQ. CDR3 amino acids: CASSQSIRGSYNEQFF. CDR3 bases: TGTGCCAGCAGCCAGTCCATTCGAGGCTCCTACAATGAGCAGTTCTTC.

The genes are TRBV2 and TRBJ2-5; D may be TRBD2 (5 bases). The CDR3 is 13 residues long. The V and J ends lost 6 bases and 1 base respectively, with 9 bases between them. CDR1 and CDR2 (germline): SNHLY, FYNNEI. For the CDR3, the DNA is TGTGCCAGCAGCCCCGGGATCCAAGAGACCCAGTACTTC. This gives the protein CASSPGIQETQYF.

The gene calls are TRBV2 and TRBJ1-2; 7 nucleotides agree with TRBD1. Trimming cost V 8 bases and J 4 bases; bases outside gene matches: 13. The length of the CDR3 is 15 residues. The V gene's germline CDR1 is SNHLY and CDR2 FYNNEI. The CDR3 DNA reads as TGTGCCAGCGGGGTAGCTCGACAGGGACCCTATGGCTACACCTTC. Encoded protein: CASGVARQGPYGYTF.

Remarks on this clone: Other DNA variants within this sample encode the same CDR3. The CDR3: CASGQGGQPQHF. The CDR3 nucleotides read TGTGCCAGTGGACAGGGGGGACAGCCCCAGCATTTT. The rearrangement joins TRBV19 to TRBJ1-5; TRBD1 agrees at 10 bases. Germline assignment: CDR1 LNHDA and CDR2 SQIVND (reference sequence). The trim removed 8 bases at V and 7 bases at J, leaving 2 bases unmatched. CDR3 length: 12 amino acids.

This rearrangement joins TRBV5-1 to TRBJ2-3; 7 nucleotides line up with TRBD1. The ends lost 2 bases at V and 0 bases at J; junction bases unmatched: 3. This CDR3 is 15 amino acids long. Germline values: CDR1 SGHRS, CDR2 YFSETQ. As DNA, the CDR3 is TGCGCCAGCAGCTTTGACAGGGCTAGCACAGATACGCAGTATTTT. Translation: CASSFDRASTDTQYF.

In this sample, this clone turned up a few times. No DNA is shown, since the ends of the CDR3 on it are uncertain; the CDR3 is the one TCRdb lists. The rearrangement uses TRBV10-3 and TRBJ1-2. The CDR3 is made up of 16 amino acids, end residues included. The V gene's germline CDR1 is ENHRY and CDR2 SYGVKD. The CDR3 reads CAIRAGQPGGNYGYTF.

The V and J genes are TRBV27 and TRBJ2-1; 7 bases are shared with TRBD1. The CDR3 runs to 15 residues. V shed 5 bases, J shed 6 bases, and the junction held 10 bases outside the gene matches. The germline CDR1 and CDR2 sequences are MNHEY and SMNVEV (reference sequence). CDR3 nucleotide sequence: TGTGCCAGCAGTACTGGGGACAGCAGCGCCAATGAGCAGTTCTTC. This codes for CASSTGDSSANEQFF.

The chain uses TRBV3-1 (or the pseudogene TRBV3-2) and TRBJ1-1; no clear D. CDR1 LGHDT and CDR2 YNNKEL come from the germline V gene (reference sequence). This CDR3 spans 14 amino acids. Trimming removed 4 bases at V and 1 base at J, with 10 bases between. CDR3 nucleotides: TGTGCCAGCAGCCTTTTGAGAGGGAACACTGAAGCTTTCTTT. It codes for CASSLLRGNTEAFF.

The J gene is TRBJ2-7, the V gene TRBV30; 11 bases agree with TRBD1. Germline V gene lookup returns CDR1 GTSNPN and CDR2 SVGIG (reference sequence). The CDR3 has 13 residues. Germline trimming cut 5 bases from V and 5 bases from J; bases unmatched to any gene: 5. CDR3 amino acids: CAWRRTGGNEQYF. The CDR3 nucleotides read TGTGCCTGGCGCAGGACAGGGGGCAACGAGCAGTACTTC.

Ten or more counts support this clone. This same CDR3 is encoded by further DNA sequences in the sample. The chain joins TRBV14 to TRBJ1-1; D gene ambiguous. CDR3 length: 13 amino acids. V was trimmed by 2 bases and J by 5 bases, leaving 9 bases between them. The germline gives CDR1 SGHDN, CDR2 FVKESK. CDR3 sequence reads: CASSQSPRTEAFF. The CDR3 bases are TGTGCCAGCAGCCAAAGTCCACGGACTGAAGCTTTCTTT.

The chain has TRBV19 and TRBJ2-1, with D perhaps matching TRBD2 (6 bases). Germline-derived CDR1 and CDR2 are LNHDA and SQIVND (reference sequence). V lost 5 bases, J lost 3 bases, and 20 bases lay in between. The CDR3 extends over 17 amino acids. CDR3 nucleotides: TGTGCCAGTAGTGCCGTTAGCTGGACCGGGGGCTACAATGAGCAGTTCTTC. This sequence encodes CASSAVSWTGGYNEQFF.

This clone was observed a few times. CDR3 sequence (DNA): TGTGCCAGCAGTATTTCCCAAAATTCACCCCTCCACTTT. Translation gives CASSISQNSPLHF. The chain couples TRBV28 to TRBJ1-6; D is unclear. The CDR3 covers 13 residues. Germline V gene sequence: CDR1 MDHEN, CDR2 SYDVKM. Trimming removed 5 bases from V and 7 bases from J, with 9 bases in between. The full variable domain, rest sourced from reference TRBV28 and TRBJ1-6, is DVKVTQSSRYLVKRTGEKVFLECVQDMDHENMFWYRQDPGLGLRLIYFSYDVKMKEKGDIPEGYSVSREKKERFSLILESASTNQTSMYLCASSISQNSPLHFGNGTRLTVT.

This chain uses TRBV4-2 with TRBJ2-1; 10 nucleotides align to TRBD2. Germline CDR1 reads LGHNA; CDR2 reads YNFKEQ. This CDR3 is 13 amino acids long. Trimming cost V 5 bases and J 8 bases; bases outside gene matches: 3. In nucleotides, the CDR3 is TGTGCCAGCAGCTTAGCGGGAGGTGATGAGCAGTTCTTC. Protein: CASSLAGGDEQFF.

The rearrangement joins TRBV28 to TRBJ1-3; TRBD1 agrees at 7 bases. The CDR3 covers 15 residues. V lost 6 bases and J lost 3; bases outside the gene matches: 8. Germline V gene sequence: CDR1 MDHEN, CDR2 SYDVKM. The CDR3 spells CASRSGQTGGNTIYF. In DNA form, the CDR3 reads TGTGCCAGCAGGTCGGGACAGACCGGTGGAAACACCATATATTTT. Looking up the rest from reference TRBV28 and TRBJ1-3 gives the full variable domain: DVKVTQSSRYLVKRTGEKVFLECVQDMDHENMFWYRQDPGLGLRLIYFSYDVKMKEKGDIPEGYSVSREKKERFSLILESASTNQTSMYLCASRSGQTGGNTIYFGEGSWLTVV.

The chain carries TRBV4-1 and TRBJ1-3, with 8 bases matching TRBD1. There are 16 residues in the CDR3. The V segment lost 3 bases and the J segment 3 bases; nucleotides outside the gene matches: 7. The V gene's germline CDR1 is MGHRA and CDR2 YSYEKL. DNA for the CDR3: TGCGCCAGCAGCCAGGGTCAGGGGGCGCTTGGAAACACCATATATTTT. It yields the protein CASSQGQGALGNTIYF.

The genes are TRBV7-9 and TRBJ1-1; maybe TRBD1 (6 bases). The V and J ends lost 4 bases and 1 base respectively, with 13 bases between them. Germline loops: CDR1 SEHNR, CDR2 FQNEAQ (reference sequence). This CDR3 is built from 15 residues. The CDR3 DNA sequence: TGTGCCAGCAGCTCCTCGGGACACACGAACACTGAAGCTTTCTTT. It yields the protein CASSSSGHTNTEAFF.

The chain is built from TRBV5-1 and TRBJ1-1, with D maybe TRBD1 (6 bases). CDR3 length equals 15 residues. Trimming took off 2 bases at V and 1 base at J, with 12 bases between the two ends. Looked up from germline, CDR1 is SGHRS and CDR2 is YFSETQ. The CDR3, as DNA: TGCGCCAGCAGCTTAGATACAGGGACGAACACTGAAGCTTTCTTT. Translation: CASSLDTGTNTEAFF.

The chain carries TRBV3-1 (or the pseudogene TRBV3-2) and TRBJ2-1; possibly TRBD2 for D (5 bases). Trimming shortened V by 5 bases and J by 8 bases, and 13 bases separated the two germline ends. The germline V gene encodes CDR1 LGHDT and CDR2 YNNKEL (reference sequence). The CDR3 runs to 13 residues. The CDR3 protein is CASSVLGIHEQFF. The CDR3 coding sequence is TGTGCCAGCAGCGTACTAGGAATCCATGAGCAGTTCTTC.

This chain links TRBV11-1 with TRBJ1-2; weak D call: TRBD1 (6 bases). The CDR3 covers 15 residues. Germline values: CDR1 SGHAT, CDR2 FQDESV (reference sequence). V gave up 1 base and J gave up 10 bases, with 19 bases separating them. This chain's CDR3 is CASSLEGTSISDYTF. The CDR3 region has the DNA TGTGCCAGCAGCTTAGAGGGGACATCAATAAGTGACTACACCTTC.

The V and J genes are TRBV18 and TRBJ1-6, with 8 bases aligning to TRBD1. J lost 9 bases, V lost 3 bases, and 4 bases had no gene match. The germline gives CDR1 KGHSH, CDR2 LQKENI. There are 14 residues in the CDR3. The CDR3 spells CASSPDRGASPLHF. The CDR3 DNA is TGTGCCAGCTCACCTGACAGGGGCGCTTCACCCCTCCACTTT.

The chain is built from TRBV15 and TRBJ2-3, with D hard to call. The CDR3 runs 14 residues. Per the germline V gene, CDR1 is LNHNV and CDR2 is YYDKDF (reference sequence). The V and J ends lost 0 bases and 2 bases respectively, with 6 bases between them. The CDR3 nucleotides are TGTGCCACCAGCAGAGAACTCAACACAGATACGCAGTATTTT. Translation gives CATSRELNTDTQYF.

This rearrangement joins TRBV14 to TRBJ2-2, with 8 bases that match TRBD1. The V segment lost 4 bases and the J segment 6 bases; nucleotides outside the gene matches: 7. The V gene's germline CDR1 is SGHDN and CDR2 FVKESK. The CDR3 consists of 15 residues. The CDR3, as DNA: TGTGCCAGCAGCCGCCCAGGGGGCGCACCCGGGGAGCTGTTTTTT. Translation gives CASSRPGGAPGELFF.

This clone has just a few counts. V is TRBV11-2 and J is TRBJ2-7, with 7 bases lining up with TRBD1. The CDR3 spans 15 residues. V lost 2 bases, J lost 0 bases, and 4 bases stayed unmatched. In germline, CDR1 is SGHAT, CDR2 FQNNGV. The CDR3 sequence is CASSLRTGISYEQYF. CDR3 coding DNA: TGTGCCAGCAGCTTAAGGACAGGTATCTCCTACGAGCAGTACTTC.

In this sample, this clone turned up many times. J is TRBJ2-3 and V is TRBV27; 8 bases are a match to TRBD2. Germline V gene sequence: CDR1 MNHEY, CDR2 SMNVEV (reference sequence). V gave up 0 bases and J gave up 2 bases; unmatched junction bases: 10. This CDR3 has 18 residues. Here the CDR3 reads CASSLSRRTSSPTDTQYF. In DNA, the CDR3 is TGTGCCAGCAGTTTATCACGCCGGACTAGCAGTCCCACAGATACGCAGTATTTT.

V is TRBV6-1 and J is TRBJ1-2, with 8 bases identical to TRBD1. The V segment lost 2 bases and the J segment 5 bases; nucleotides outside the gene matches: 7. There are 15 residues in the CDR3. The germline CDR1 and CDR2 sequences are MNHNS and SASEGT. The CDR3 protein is CASSEFVDRDYGYTF. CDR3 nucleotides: TGTGCCAGCAGTGAATTCGTGGACAGGGATTATGGCTACACCTTC.

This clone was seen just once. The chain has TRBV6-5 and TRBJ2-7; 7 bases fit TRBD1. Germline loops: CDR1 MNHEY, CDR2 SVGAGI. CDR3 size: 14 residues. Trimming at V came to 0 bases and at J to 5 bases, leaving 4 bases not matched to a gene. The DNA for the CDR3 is TGTGCCAGCAGTTACTCAAGGGGGCGGCACGAGCAGTACTTC. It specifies CASSYSRGRHEQYF.

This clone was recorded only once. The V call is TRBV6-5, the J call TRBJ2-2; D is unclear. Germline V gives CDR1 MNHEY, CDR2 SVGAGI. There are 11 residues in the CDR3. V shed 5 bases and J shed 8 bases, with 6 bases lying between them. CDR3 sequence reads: CASSRAGELFF. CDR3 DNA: TGTGCCAGCAGTCGCGCGGGGGAGCTGTTTTTT.

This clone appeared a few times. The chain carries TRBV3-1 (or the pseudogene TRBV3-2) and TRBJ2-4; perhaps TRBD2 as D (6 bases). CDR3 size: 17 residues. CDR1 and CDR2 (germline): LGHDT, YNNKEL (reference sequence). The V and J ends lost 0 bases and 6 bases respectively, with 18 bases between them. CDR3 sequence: CASSQEPLATVRNIQYF. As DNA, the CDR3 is TGTGCCAGCAGCCAAGAGCCCCTAGCGACGGTTAGAAACATTCAGTACTTC.